The rows below give T cell receptor beta chains drawn from one sample of a study of blood T cell repertoires in COVID-19. TCRdb's copy holds only in-frame clones and misses some; the assay was immunoSEQ multiplex PCR. Of some 100,000 clones listed, 86% are singletons. Sequenced sample: peripheral blood. The source is a man between 70 and 80 years old who had recovered from COVID-19. The CDR3 runs from the conserved cysteine through the conserved F or W. D genes are given only for firm matches. Size is omitted from some rows. Given values are once, few, many or a class for expanded clones.

15	TRBV28	NA	few	TRBJ1-2	TGTGCCAGCAGTTTATCGGAGCCGGGAGGTCGAGGCTACACCTTC	CASSLSEPGGRGYTF
15	TRBV4-2	TRBD2	NA	TRBJ2-7	TGTGCCAGCAGCCAAGAACTAGCGGGCTCCTACGAGCAGTACTTC	CASSQELAGSYEQYF
12	TRBV25-1	NA	NA	TRBJ1-2	TGTGCCAGCAGTGAATGGGGCTTTGGCTACACCTTC	CASSEWGFGYTF
16	TRBV9	TRBD2	NA	TRBJ2-5	TGTGCCAGCAGCGTAGGGCGGGGAGCGGGAGAAGAGACCCAGTACTTC	CASSVGRGAGEETQYF
16	TRBV2	TRBD1	NA	TRBJ1-6	TGTGCCAGCAGTGAACGGGGGACAGGGGGCCCTTCACCCCTCCACTTT	CASSERGTGGPSPLHF
13	TRBV18	NA	NA	TRBJ2-3	TGTGCCAGCTCACCGGGGCCCGGAGATACGCAGTATTTT	CASSPGPGDTQYF
15	TRBV7-2	NA	once	TRBJ1-5	TGTGCCAGCAGCCTTACAGGGTGGGGGACTCAGCCCCAGCATTTT	CASSLTGWGTQPQHF
14	TRBV14	NA	NA	TRBJ1-1	TGTGCCAGCAGCCAGTTACAGACCAACACTGAAGCTTTCTTT	CASSQLQTNTEAFF
18	TRBV6-1	TRBD2	NA	TRBJ2-1	TGTGCCAGCAGTGTTACTAGCGGGAGGGCCGGGTCCTACAATGAGCAGTTCTTC	CASSVTSGRAGSYNEQFF
14	TRBV7-7	TRBD1	NA	TRBJ1-2	TGTGCCAGCAGCCCGACTGAGGGGGCGGCTGGCTACACCTTC	CASSPTEGAAGYTF
18	TRBV7-2	TRBD2	NA	TRBJ2-7	TGTGCCAGCAGCTTACTTTCCGGACTAGCGGGAGGAGACTACGAGCAGTACTTC	CASSLLSGLAGGDYEQYF
15	TRBV18	NA	NA	TRBJ1-1	TGTGCCAGCTCACTCCCTTCCGGGGTCAACACTGAAGCTTTCTTT	CASSLPSGVNTEAFF
14	TRBV7-9	TRBD1	NA	TRBJ1-2	TGTGCCAGCAGCTTGGGACAGGGGAGGGATGGCTACACCTTC	CASSLGQGRDGYTF
16	TRBV18	TRBD1	NA	TRBJ2-4	TGTGCCAGCTCACCTAGGACAGGGGGAGGCAAAAACATTCAGTACTTC	CASSPRTGGGKNIQYF
19	TRBV28	NA	NA	TRBJ2-7	TGTGCCAGCAGTACCCCCTCCTGGGCGTGGGAGCACGAAGGCTTCGAGCAGTACTTC	CASSTPSWAWEHEGFEQYF
15	TRBV28	TRBD1	NA	TRBJ2-3	TGTGCCAGCAGTTTATGCAGGACAGGACTTTGTACGCAGTATTTT	CASSLCRTGLCTQYF
14	TRBV2	TRBD1	once	TRBJ1-2	TGTGCCAGCAGCGGAGGACAGGCCACCTATGGCTACACCTTC	CASSGGQATYGYTF
15	TRBV14	TRBD2	NA	TRBJ2-1	TGTGCCAGCAGCCGACTAGCGGGAGCCTACAATGAGCAGTTCTTC	CASSRLAGAYNEQFF
15	TRBV7-8	NA	NA	TRBJ1-3	TGTGCCAGCGTATTGGGTAGACACTCTGGAAACACCATATATTTT	CASVLGRHSGNTIYF
15	TRBV3-1/TRBV3-2	NA	NA	TRBJ2-5	TGTGCCAGCAGCCAAGCTCGGGCAGGGGTAGAGACCCAGTACTTC	CASSQARAGVETQYF
13	TRBV6-5	TRBD1	NA	TRBJ1-4	TGTGCCAGCAGGGGACAGATTCCTGAAAAACTGTTTTTT	CASRGQIPEKLFF
16	TRBV2	TRBD2	NA	TRBJ2-7	TGTGCCAGCAGTGTAACGGGACTAGCGGGGACCTACGAGCAGTACTTC	CASSVTGLAGTYEQYF
17	TRBV28	TRBD1	once	TRBJ2-7	TGTGCCAGCAGCCCCGGGGACACTACAGGGGCTCCCTACGAGCAGTACTTC	CASSPGDTTGAPYEQYF
16	TRBV7-6	NA	NA	TRBJ2-2	TGTGCCAGCAGCTTAGGGCTAGCCGCGTTCACCGGGGAGCTGTTTTTT	CASSLGLAAFTGELFF
14	TRBV5-1	TRBD2	NA	TRBJ2-5	TGCGCCAGCAGCTTGAGCGGGGGTACGGAGACCCAGTACTTC	CASSLSGGTETQYF
17	TRBV9	NA	NA	TRBJ1-6	TGTGCCAGCAGCGTAGATGCGGGGCGGTCCTATAATTCACCCCTCCACTTT	CASSVDAGRSYNSPLHF
12	TRBV28	NA	NA	TRBJ1-2	TGTGCCAGCCTACGGGTTAACTATGGCTACACCTTC	CASLRVNYGYTF
19	TRBV15	NA	NA	TRBJ2-7	TGTGCCACCAGCCGACGAAGACGGGTATCCGACGATGTTAGTTACGAGCAGTACTTC	CATSRRRRVSDDVSYEQYF
16	TRBV18	NA	once	TRBJ2-2	TGTGCCAGCTCACCACCATCCCACTCGAACACCGGGGAGCTGTTTTTT	CASSPPSHSNTGELFF
17	TRBV7-2	TRBD1	NA	TRBJ1-6	TGTGCCAGCAGCTTAGCTACTCAGGGGGCGCCGGATTCACCCCTCCACTTT	CASSLATQGAPDSPLHF
17	TRBV10-1	NA	NA	TRBJ2-1	TGCGCCAGGATTTTACAGGGAGTGGGACAATCCTACAATGAGCAGTTCTTC	CARILQGVGQSYNEQFF
15	TRBV5-1	TRBD1	NA	TRBJ1-2	TGCGCCAGCAGCTCCGGACAGGTGGGGGACTATGGCTACACCTTC	CASSSGQVGDYGYTF
18	TRBV28	TRBD2	NA	TRBJ2-1	TGTGCCAGCAAACAGGCCCCTTCTACTAGCGTAACCCACAATGAGCAGTTCTTC	CASKQAPSTSVTHNEQFF
16	TRBV2	TRBD2	NA	TRBJ2-2	TGTGCCAGCAGGGAACTAGCGGGAGGATCCACCGGGGAGCTGTTTTTT	CASRELAGGSTGELFF
14	TRBV7-9	NA	NA	TRBJ1-1	TGTGCCAGCAGCTTAGAGGCCACGCGGCCCGAAGCTTTCTTT	CASSLEATRPEAFF
13	TRBV19	NA	NA	TRBJ1-2	TGTGCCAGTAGTAGGACAGACGTCCATGGCTACACCTTC	CASSRTDVHGYTF
14	TRBV7-3	TRBD1	NA	TRBJ1-6	TGTGCCAGCAGCAAGGACAGGGCTAATTCACCCCTCCACTTT	CASSKDRANSPLHF
15	TRBV19	TRBD1	NA	TRBJ1-5	TGTGCCAGTAGTCCGGGACAGGGGGCCAGTCAGCCCCAGCATTTT	CASSPGQGASQPQHF
15	TRBV20-1	TRBD1	NA	TRBJ2-1	TGCAGTGCTAGTTGGGCAGGGGGCCCCTACAATGAGCAGTTCTTC	CSASWAGGPYNEQFF
15	TRBV6-1	TRBD1	NA	TRBJ1-2	TGTGCCAGCAGTGAGGTACAGGGGTACCTGGATGGCTACACCTTC	CASSEVQGYLDGYTF
13	TRBV11-3	NA	NA	TRBJ2-1	TGTGCCAGCAGCCCCAACAGGGCGGGTGAGCAGTTCTTC	CASSPNRAGEQFF
20	TRBV5-1	TRBD2	NA	TRBJ2-2	TGCGCCAGCACAAAACTCGCGGGTAGCGGGAGGCCCTCGGGCACCGGGGAGCTGTTTTTT	CASTKLAGSGRPSGTGELFF
15	TRBV10-3	TRBD1	few	TRBJ2-2	TGTGCCATCAGTGAGGCGGACAGGGCGGCCGGGGAGCTGTTTTTT	CAISEADRAAGELFF
14	TRBV6-5	NA	NA	TRBJ1-2	TGTGCCGTCTACAGGGAAGAAGGTTTCTATGGCTACACCTTC	CAVYREEGFYGYTF
15	TRBV11-3	NA	NA	TRBJ2-4	TGTGCCAGCAGCTTAGATTCCGGTACGGGAAACATTCAGTACTTC	CASSLDSGTGNIQYF
12	TRBV6-5	TRBD1	NA	TRBJ2-7	TGTGCCAGCACGACAGGGGCCTACGAGCAGTACTTC	CASTTGAYEQYF
17	TRBV21-1	NA	NA	TRBJ2-2	TGTGCCAGCAGCTTGGAAGTGGGGCAGGGGCGGACCGGGGAGCTGTTTTTT	CASSLEVGQGRTGELFF
14	TRBV7-2	NA	NA	TRBJ2-5	TGTGCCAGCAGCTTAGATCCCGGGCAAGAGACCCAGTACTTC	CASSLDPGQETQYF
16	TRBV9	TRBD2	NA	TRBJ2-1	TGTGCCAGCAGCTCCCATAGCGGGAGGGTGAACAATGAGCAGTTCTTC	CASSSHSGRVNNEQFF
15	TRBV3-1/TRBV3-2	TRBD2	NA	TRBJ2-7	TGTGCCAGCGCCGTAACTAGCGGGGGGGGATACGAGCAGTACTTC	CASAVTSGGGYEQYF
16	TRBV24-1	TRBD1	NA	TRBJ2-3	TGTGCCACCAGTGATCCGACAGGGGTGGGCACAGATACGCAGTATTTT	CATSDPTGVGTDTQYF
14	TRBV11-1	TRBD2	NA	TRBJ2-1	TGTGCCAGCAGCCGCAGCGGGAGGAAGGTTGAGCAGTTCTTC	CASSRSGRKVEQFF